This is a list of T cell receptor beta chains from one sample in a study of cytomegalovirus exposure and HLA in healthy donors. This table comes from immunoSEQ multiplex PCR, and its TCRdb copy is limited to in-frame clones, with some not included. Among fewer than 85,000 clones, roughly 70% were seen once, and the ten largest hold about 9.1%. The sequencing sample was made of PBMCs. The receptors were sampled from a man aged 40-49 years in good health and CMV-seropositive. The CDR3 runs from the conserved cysteine through the conserved F or W. Each record gives: clone size, V gene, D gene, J gene, CDR3 protein, CDR3 DNA. The D gene is left open where the match is weak. Some rows mark clone size as missing; the rest say once, few, many or name a class of expanded clone.

abundance: NA
v_gene: TRBV7-3
d_gene: TRBD2
j_gene: TRBJ2-3
CDR3aa: CASSLKAGGGDTQYF
CDR3nt: TGTGCCAGCAGCTTAAAAGCGGGAGGGGGAGATACGCAGTATTTT

abundance: few
v_gene: TRBV19
d_gene: TRBD2
j_gene: TRBJ2-2
CDR3aa: CASRPSGIAGELFF
CDR3nt: TGTGCCAGTAGGCCTAGCGGGATCGCCGGGGAGCTGTTTTTT

abundance: NA
v_gene: TRBV30
d_gene: TRBD2
j_gene: TRBJ2-1
CDR3aa: CAWSRTSGPFHEQFF
CDR3nt: TGTGCCTGGAGTAGGACTAGCGGGCCCTTCCATGAGCAGTTCTTC

abundance: NA
v_gene: TRBV15
d_gene: TRBD1
j_gene: TRBJ2-5
CDR3aa: CATSTGTVETQYF
CDR3nt: TGTGCCACCAGCACCGGGACAGTGGAGACCCAGTACTTC

abundance: NA
v_gene: TRBV30
d_gene: NA
j_gene: TRBJ1-6
CDR3aa: CAWSRAGESPLHF
CDR3nt: TGTGCCTGGAGTAGGGCAGGGGAATCACCCCTCCACTTT

abundance: NA
v_gene: TRBV18
d_gene: NA
j_gene: TRBJ2-2
CDR3aa: CASSPPSGRNTGELFF
CDR3nt: TGTGCCAGCTCACCACCAAGTGGGAGGAACACCGGGGAGCTGTTTTTT

abundance: NA
v_gene: TRBV2
d_gene: NA
j_gene: TRBJ2-1
CDR3aa: CAGVEGPNGMDEQFF
CDR3nt: TGTGCCGGGGTGGAGGGGCCTAACGGAATGGATGAGCAGTTCTTC

abundance: NA
v_gene: TRBV9
d_gene: TRBD1
j_gene: TRBJ1-2
CDR3aa: CASSSLKGTGNYGYTF
CDR3nt: TGTGCCAGCAGCTCGTTAAAGGGGACAGGGAATTATGGCTACACCTTC

abundance: NA
v_gene: TRBV29-1
d_gene: NA
j_gene: TRBJ2-1
CDR3aa: CSVEDSGSRGNEQFF
CDR3nt: TGCAGCGTTGAAGATTCGGGGAGTCGGGGCAATGAGCAGTTCTTC

abundance: NA
v_gene: TRBV30
d_gene: NA
j_gene: TRBJ1-4
CDR3aa: CARARQKNEKLFF
CDR3nt: TGTGCCCGGGCGAGACAGAAGAATGAAAAACTGTTTTTT

abundance: NA
v_gene: TRBV10-1
d_gene: TRBD1
j_gene: TRBJ2-1
CDR3aa: CASSATGTGGWDEQFF
CDR3nt: TGCGCCAGCAGTGCGACCGGGACAGGGGGCTGGGATGAGCAGTTCTTC